This T cell receptor beta chain was found in a study of blood T cells in healthy people across ages (dated by TCRdb to the mid-2010s). Regarding the study in general: Template switching captured roughly one uniquely barcoded TCR beta cDNA molecule per two T cells in model experiments. Using deep sequencing normalized with unique cDNA molecular identifiers, the study measured how TCR beta repertoire diversity changes with age. The donors were split into four age groups: young (average 16 years), middle-aged (around 40), aged (roughly 65) and long-lived (over 80). To avoid experimental bias, donors of different ages were randomly spread across the sequencing lanes. Using the same blood draw, the study looked at two additional independent replicas of 1 million unique cDNA reads for two donors, one aged 18 to 30 and the other aged 80 or older. Broad study findings and their caveats: Estimates of total diversity from one million sequenced T cells were regarded as lower bounds and underestimates. Since profiling was done on bulk unsorted PBMCs, naive and antigen-experienced compartments could not be conclusively compared. Compared with the aged group, the long-lived group had more naive CD4+ T cells, fewer expanded clones and increased TCR diversity, a pattern suggesting age selection. Observed TCR beta diversity per million T cells fell roughly linearly with age, and a significant reduction was already apparent by age roughly 41. The percentage of naive T cells measured by flow cytometry correlated strongly with observed TCR beta diversity. Because the CMV infection status of the donors was unknown, age-related changes in expanded clonotypes may potentially have been confounded.

The donors were 40 or so Caucasian individuals from Russia, aged roughly 6 to 95 years, who were systemically healthy. Each donor gave 8 to 10 milliliters of peripheral blood, drawn into EDTA-treated Vacutainer tubes. Ficoll-Paque density-gradient centrifugation was used to isolate PBMCs, with at least 7 million obtained per sample. Total RNA, at least 6 micrograms per sample, was extracted from PBMCs with Trizol reagent. The percentages of naive CD45RAhigh/CD27high T cells were determined by flow cytometry on a PBMC aliquot from every donor. CDR1 and CDR2 were assigned from the germline V gene as SGHTA and FQGNSA. Measured from the cysteine to the phenylalanine, the CDR3 is 11 residues long. The retained sequence is limited to the CDR3, 33 bases, with the frame set at the first base. The library was generated by 5' RACE. Data came from an Illumina HiSeq 2500. A second about 7 to 12 cycle PCR used a sample-barcoded 5' primer and a J-beta primer mix. A unique molecular identifier was introduced onto each TCR beta cDNA molecule by a template-switch 5' adaptor carrying 12 random nucleotides. Each sample yielded at least 2.5 million CDR3-containing paired-end reads. First-strand cDNA was synthesized from all RNA with the Mint cDNA synthesis kit, primed by a TRBC-specific oligonucleotide. Following uracil-DNA glycosylase treatment, a first 18-cycle PCR with universal primers M1SS and BC2_uni_R was performed on all cDNA. In the source study's methods: Normalization of each sample was performed by random selection of 1 million high-quality reads, each carrying a distinct molecular identifier. Instead of being binned into consensus sequences, reads that shared molecular identifiers were thrown out. MiTCR, run with a Q25 quality threshold and the strictest error-elimination algorithm, handled CDR3 identification, clonotype clustering and error correction. A nonparametric unseen species model with Euler transformation was used to estimate lower-bound total TCR beta diversity. Starting from the raw public reads, TCRdb applied fastp trimming at Q25, assembled clones with MiXCR and retained in-frame beta chains. Each CDR3 protein appears once, grouped with its most common genes and DNA. It is TCRdb's table, rather than the study itself, that gives the V and J calls and clone size. This sample lists roughly 1.5 million distinct CDR3 sequences; roughly 43% were detected once. Of the sample, about 3.8% falls within the top ten clones.

This clonotype is a singleton in its sample. The antigen this receptor binds is unknown. A read error is possible here, since a much larger clone lies one base away. Here the chain combines TRBV7-2 and TRBJ1-2; the D gene is not confidently resolved. The source material was blood. The sequence was collected from a woman under 30 in good health. The DNA sequence is as follows: TGTGCCAGCAGCTTAGAGAGTGGCCACACCTTC. Protein translation: CASSLESGHTF.